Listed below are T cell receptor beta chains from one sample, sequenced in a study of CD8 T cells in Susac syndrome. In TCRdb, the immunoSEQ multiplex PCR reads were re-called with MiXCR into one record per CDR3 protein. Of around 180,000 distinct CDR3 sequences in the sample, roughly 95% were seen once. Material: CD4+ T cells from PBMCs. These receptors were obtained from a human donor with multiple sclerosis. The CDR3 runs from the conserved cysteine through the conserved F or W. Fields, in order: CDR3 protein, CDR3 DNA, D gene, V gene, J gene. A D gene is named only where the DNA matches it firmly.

CSGKWGGTYEQYF	TGCAGTGGGAAGTGGGGGGGAACCTACGAGCAGTACTTC	TRBD2	TRBV20-1	TRBJ2-7
CASSQVLGIQPQHF	TGCGCCAGCAGCCAAGTTTTGGGGATTCAGCCCCAGCATTTT	NA	TRBV4-3	TRBJ1-5
CSVEEGDEQYF	TGCAGCGTTGAGGAGGGTGACGAGCAGTACTTC	NA	TRBV29-1	TRBJ2-7
CAWSRGNEQFF	TGTGCCTGGAGCAGGGGGAATGAGCAGTTCTTC	TRBD1	TRBV30	TRBJ2-1
CASTPGVAGAYEQYF	TGTGCCAGCACTCCGGGGGTAGCGGGGGCTTACGAGCAGTACTTC	TRBD2	TRBV28	TRBJ2-7
CSARQGNYGYTF	TGCAGTGCGAGGCAGGGCAACTATGGCTACACCTTC	NA	TRBV20-1	TRBJ1-2
CASRWTTQGFGSPLHF	TGTGCCAGCAGGTGGACGACACAGGGTTTTGGGTCACCCCTCCACTTT	NA	TRBV27	TRBJ1-6
CASSFLGHFNEQFF	TGTGCCAGCAGCTTCTTGGGGCACTTTAATGAGCAGTTCTTC	NA	TRBV5-6	TRBJ2-1
CSVKAGWGMDTEAFF	TGCAGCGTTAAAGCAGGGTGGGGGATGGACACTGAAGCTTTCTTT	NA	TRBV29-1	TRBJ1-1
CASSPRETGELFF	TGTGCCAGCAGCCCCAGGGAAACCGGGGAGCTGTTTTTT	NA	TRBV25-1	TRBJ2-2
CSVDQVGTEAFF	TGCAGCGTTGACCAGGTGGGCACTGAAGCTTTCTTT	NA	TRBV29-1	TRBJ1-1